These T cell receptor beta chains were read from a single sample in a study of T cells after yellow fever vaccination. TCRdb used MiXCR to reprocess the 5' RACE reads, holding one entry per CDR3 protein. The sample has a few hundred thousand distinct CDR3 sequences, approximately 4% seen once. The sequenced sample was PBMCs, obtained 5 days after the yellow fever booster vaccination. Receptor source: a man between 18 and 29 years old who received the YFV17D yellow fever vaccine. Each CDR3 is given with its conserved first and last residue. The D gene is left open where the match is weak.

TRBJ1-2	NA	TRBV7-9	CASSLLQEDGYTF
TRBJ1-2	TRBD1	TRBV24-1	CATSDRGTGKGYTF
TRBJ1-6	NA	TRBV5-1	CASSLLTDHRNSPLHF
TRBJ2-2	TRBD1	TRBV3-1	CASSQGQLNTGELFF
TRBJ2-3	NA	TRBV7-9	CASSSRLPVTDTQYF
TRBJ2-7	TRBD2	TRBV12-3/TRBV12-4	CASSFAGGGYEQYF
TRBJ1-1	TRBD1	TRBV11-3	CASSETGVDTEAFF
TRBJ2-3	TRBD1	TRBV6-5	CASRKSGTGVGNTQYF
TRBJ2-5	NA	TRBV12-3/TRBV12-4	CASSFARGVVETQYF
TRBJ2-5	NA	TRBV9	CASSVGVGGETQYF
TRBJ2-2	NA	TRBV7-2	CASSTMNTGELFF
TRBJ1-6	NA	TRBV12-3/TRBV12-4	CASSVTKQSSYNSPLHF
TRBJ1-2	NA	TRBV20-1	CSALRGDGYTF
TRBJ1-2	NA	TRBV12-3/TRBV12-4	CASSFSDYGYTF
TRBJ2-1	NA	TRBV5-6	CASSVGNEQFF
TRBJ2-5	NA	TRBV19	CASSIGLAETQYF
TRBJ1-1	NA	TRBV4-3	CASSQDLVGVTEAFF
TRBJ1-1	NA	TRBV27	CASSFGGSTEAFF
TRBJ2-5	NA	TRBV7-2	CASSLGNRETQYF
TRBJ2-1	TRBD1	TRBV3-1	CASSHAGTGVHEQFF
TRBJ1-2	NA	TRBV12-3/TRBV12-4	CASSRNGYTF
TRBJ1-3	NA	TRBV19	CASQPVSGNTIYF
TRBJ1-1	NA	TRBV25-1	CASSDRVNTEAFF
TRBJ1-6	NA	TRBV6-5	CASSYSMGSPLHF
TRBJ2-3	NA	TRBV2	CAIGDTQYF
TRBJ2-1	NA	TRBV12-3/TRBV12-4	CASSLPLTYEQFF
TRBJ1-1	TRBD1	TRBV5-1	CASSLQQGTTEAFF
TRBJ1-5	NA	TRBV21-1	CASSNHRVPQNNQPQHF
TRBJ2-1	NA	TRBV3-1	CASSQASGNEQFF
TRBJ2-3	NA	TRBV5-4	CASSLTPRTTDTQYF
TRBJ1-5	NA	TRBV5-6	CASSLGGRTEQPQHF
TRBJ2-7	TRBD1	TRBV7-9	CASSLGFDGTGGFEQYF
TRBJ2-2	NA	TRBV5-1	CATHPGGATGELFF
TRBJ2-3	NA	TRBV7-8	CASSLQGRVYF
TRBJ2-3	NA	TRBV20-1	CSARDQRSGPDTQYF
TRBJ1-2	NA	TRBV7-9	CASSSAVRINGYTF
TRBJ1-2	NA	TRBV6-5	CASSSPVSPYGYTF
TRBJ2-3	TRBD2	TRBV20-1	CSAPSRAGYTDTQYF
TRBJ2-7	NA	TRBV4-1	CASSQGGDYEQYF
TRBJ2-1	TRBD2	TRBV29-1	CSVEVVSGGNNEQFF
TRBJ1-1	TRBD1	TRBV2	CATFRKKDRVKRTEAFF
TRBJ2-3	NA	TRBV9	CASSPRRNHHTQYF
TRBJ2-5	TRBD1	TRBV27	CASSTSKQGAGETQYF
TRBJ2-1	TRBD1	TRBV15	CATSRPADRGDNEQFF
TRBJ2-7	NA	TRBV4-1	CASSPQGGSYEQYF
TRBJ2-1	TRBD2	TRBV6-2/TRBV6-3	CASSYGRATTEQFF
TRBJ2-7	NA	TRBV7-2	CASSLDPGTYEQYF
TRBJ1-2	NA	TRBV6-1	CASNANRGESGYTF
TRBJ1-4	NA	TRBV20-1	CSARTGTDNEKLFF
TRBJ2-2	TRBD2	TRBV24-1	CATSEPGTSVDTGELFF
TRBJ2-2	NA	TRBV25-1	CASSGLTGKVGELFF
TRBJ2-1	NA	TRBV19	CASSPGLYNEQFF
TRBJ2-7	NA	TRBV5-1	CASSFKAGVVSYEQYF